Listed below are T cell receptor beta chains from one sample, sequenced in a study of PD-1 blockade in mismatch repair-deficient tumors. The protocol was immunoSEQ multiplex PCR, while the TCRdb copy is restricted to in-frame clones and leaves out a portion. Of about 68,000 clones listed, approximately 82% are singletons. Material: peripheral blood, obtained 2 weeks after starting pembrolizumab. The receptors shown here come from an adult with mismatch repair-deficient cancer. CDR3s include the opening cysteine and the closing phenylalanine or tryptophan. D genes are given only for firm matches. Some rows have no size entry. The others give once, few or many, or a class for an expanded clone.

TRBJ2-1 TRBD1 TRBV20-1 once TGCAGTGCTAGACGCGCGACAGGGTTGTTCTTC CSARRATGLFF
TRBJ2-5 . TRBV19 . TGTGCCAGTAGTATCAGTGTGTCGGGTGGGGAGACCCAGTACTTC CASSISVSGGETQYF
TRBJ1-2 TRBD1 TRBV6-5 few TGTGCCAGCAGCCGGAGTCCCGGGACAGAAAACACCTTC CASSRSPGTENTF
TRBJ2-1 . TRBV19 . TGTGCCAGTAGTATGAGCAGAACCAACAATGAGCAGTTCTTC CASSMSRTNNEQFF
TRBJ2-1 . TRBV27 . TGTGCCAGCAGTGGGGGGGGCGGGAGAGGCTACAATGAGCAGTTCTTC CASSGGGGRGYNEQFF
TRBJ2-3 . TRBV9 . TGTGCCAGCAGCGTAGAAGGGGTGGGCACAGATACGCAGTATTTT CASSVEGVGTDTQYF
TRBJ1-2 . TRBV4-2 . TGTGCCAGCAGCCAAGGGGGGGCAGGGGACGGCTACACCTTC CASSQGGAGDGYTF
TRBJ2-5 . TRBV7-2 . TGTGCCAGCAGCGAGACGGGACTGGGGTACCAAGAGACCCAGTACTTC CASSETGLGYQETQYF
TRBJ1-3 . TRBV30 . TGTGCCTGGAGTGTGGTGACGGCCTCTGGAAACACCATATATTTT CAWSVVTASGNTIYF
TRBJ2-7 TRBD1 TRBV5-1 . TGCGCCAGCAGCCCCTGGGACAGGGGGCGAGGCGAGCAGTACTTC CASSPWDRGRGEQYF
TRBJ1-1 . TRBV2 . TGTGACGCGGGCCGAGGACAGAACACTGAAGCTTTCTTT CDAGRGQNTEAFF
TRBJ2-2 TRBD2 TRBV4-2 . TGTGCCAGCGGATCTTATTCCGGGACTAAGGCCGGGGAGCTGTTTTTT CASGSYSGTKAGELFF
TRBJ1-1 . TRBV6-1 . TGTGCCAGTCAGGGGTTGGGTGCTTTCTTT CASQGLGAFF
TRBJ2-7 . TRBV11-3 . TGTGCCAGCAGCTTACCCGTAGGAAGGCCACCCTACGAGCAGTACTTC CASSLPVGRPPYEQYF
TRBJ2-7 . TRBV11-1 once TGTGCCAGCAGCTCCGATCGGATTTACGAGCAGTACTTC CASSSDRIYEQYF
TRBJ2-1 TRBD2 TRBV7-3 . TGTGCCAGCAGCTCTCAAGGCGGGAGCTCCTACAATGAGCAGTTCTTC CASSSQGGSSYNEQFF
TRBJ2-3 . TRBV7-3 . TGTGCCAGCAGCTCCAGAGCCCCCACAGATACGCAGTATTTT CASSSRAPTDTQYF
TRBJ1-1 . TRBV7-9 . TGTGCCAGCAGCTTAGTTAACACTGAAGCTTTCTTT CASSLVNTEAFF
TRBJ2-3 . TRBV9 once TGTGCCAGCAGCGTAGGCGGGTCTAGCACAGATACGCAGTATTTT CASSVGGSSTDTQYF
TRBJ2-1 TRBD2 TRBV5-6 . TGTGCCAGCAGCTCACGGACTAGCGGGAGGATGGTACGGGGTGAGCAGTTCTTC CASSSRTSGRMVRGEQFF
TRBJ1-5 . TRBV27 once TGTGCCAGCAGTTCTCCCCCTCAGCCCCAGCATTTT CASSSPPQPQHF
TRBJ2-3 . TRBV11-1 . TGTGCCAGCAGCTCGGGGGCTGTCCCAGATACGCAGTATTTT CASSSGAVPDTQYF
TRBJ1-1 TRBD1 TRBV13 . TGTGCCAGCAGCTTCTCTCGCAGGGGGGTGAACACTGAAGCTTTCTTT CASSFSRRGVNTEAFF
TRBJ2-5 . TRBV19 . TGTGCCAGTAGCTTCCAAGAGACCCAGTACTTC CASSFQETQYF
TRBJ1-1 . TRBV25-1 few TGTGCCAGCAGTGAATACTCGTGGAGTACGGGGTCTAACACTGAAGCTTTCTTT CASSEYSWSTGSNTEAFF
TRBJ2-7 . TRBV11-2 . TGTGCCAGCAGCCCGCTGTGGGGGCAGATTGACTCCTACGAGCAGTACTTC CASSPLWGQIDSYEQYF
TRBJ1-5 . TRBV11-1 few TGTGCCAGCAGCACCCGGAACAATCAGCCCCAGCATTTT CASSTRNNQPQHF
TRBJ1-2 TRBD1 TRBV9 . TGTGCCAGCAGCGGAAGGGGGGGACAGCCAAACTATGGCTACACCTTC CASSGRGGQPNYGYTF
TRBJ2-1 . TRBV7-3 . TGTGCCAGCAGCTTAACGCGAGACAATGAGCAGTTCTTC CASSLTRDNEQFF
TRBJ1-5 TRBD1 TRBV6-1 . TGTGCCAGCAGTGAAGAGCCCTCCGGACAGGGCTGGAATCAGCCCCAGCATTTT CASSEEPSGQGWNQPQHF
TRBJ1-5 TRBD1 TRBV6-1 . TGTGCCAGCAGTGAAGGGATAGGACAGGGGGGTCAGGGATTT CASSEGIGQGGQGF
TRBJ1-2 . TRBV19 . TGTGCCAGTAGTATTGTAGGGGCAGGGGTCGGCTACACCTTC CASSIVGAGVGYTF
TRBJ2-7 . TRBV11-2 . TGTGCCAGCAGCTTTGCGGGATTTTACTACGAGCAGTACTTC CASSFAGFYYEQYF
TRBJ2-1 . TRBV6-5 . TGTGCCAGCAGTTACTCGGTTTCAGGTGCCCACAATGAGCAGTTCTTC CASSYSVSGAHNEQFF
TRBJ2-7 . TRBV29-1 . TGCAGCGTTGTTTCGCGGGGCGACTACGAGCAGTACTTC CSVVSRGDYEQYF
TRBJ2-5 TRBD1 TRBV19 . TGTGCCAGTAGTAGAGGGACAGGGAGAGGAGAAGAGACCCAGTACTTC CASSRGTGRGEETQYF
TRBJ1-1 . TRBV9 . TGTGCCAGCAGCGTAGAGCCAGATAACACTGAAGCTTTCTTT CASSVEPDNTEAFF
TRBJ1-1 TRBD1 TRBV11-3 . TGTGCCAGCAGCGTACAGGGGGACACTGAAGCTTTCTTT CASSVQGDTEAFF
TRBJ1-5 . TRBV4-3 . TGCGCCAGCAGCCAAGATCACAGTGGGGATCAGCCCCAGCATTTT CASSQDHSGDQPQHF
TRBJ1-1 . TRBV13 . TGTGCCAGCAGCATCGACTCAGTGAACACTGAAGCTTTCTTT CASSIDSVNTEAFF
TRBJ1-2 . TRBV7-9 once TGTGCCAGCAGCCTGTCAGGCGGGGGGAGCGGCTACACCTTC CASSLSGGGSGYTF
TRBJ2-7 . TRBV18 . TGTGCCAGCTCACCAGAACAGGTCTCCTACGAGCAGTACTTC CASSPEQVSYEQYF
TRBJ2-7 . TRBV10-3 . TGTGCCATCAGTGAGGACGTGACCGGCTACGAGCAGTACTTC CAISEDVTGYEQYF
TRBJ2-7 . TRBV29-1 . TGCAGCATACGAGGGGGGCGGTACGAGCAGTACTTC CSIRGGRYEQYF
TRBJ2-2 TRBD1 TRBV6-1 . TGTGCCAGCAGTGAGACTTCAACAGGGGGAGGGGAGCTGTTTTTT CASSETSTGGGELFF